This TCR beta chain originates from a study of early T cells in non-severe SARS-CoV-2 infection. Study summary: Unpaired chains resulted from sequencing bulk RNA of unsorted whole blood. Study results and limitations: The matching step, a VDJdb search, favored anti-spike CD8 responses and missed private and CD4 specificities.

This CDR3 is built from 14 residues. Trimming cost V 8 bases and J 7 bases, with 17 bases left between them. The TCR library protocol attached unique molecular identifiers to the individual cDNA molecules. MiXCR, applied by TCRdb to the 5' RACE reads, yields one record per CDR3 protein. This sample has roughly 70,000 distinct CDR3 sequences, with about an eighth found just once. This clonotype was recorded many times. Its antigen is currently unknown. V gene TRBV12-3 or TRBV12-4 combines with J gene TRBJ2-2; D tentatively fits TRBD1 or TRBD2 (6 bases each). Sequenced input: whole blood. The sequence was obtained from an adult who was a healthcare worker with PCR-confirmed SARS-CoV-2 infection or an uninfected control (not recorded which). CDR3 sequence: CASRSTGANGELFF. The CDR3 DNA is TGTGCCAGCCGGTCGACGGGGGCAAACGGGGAGCTGTTTTTT.